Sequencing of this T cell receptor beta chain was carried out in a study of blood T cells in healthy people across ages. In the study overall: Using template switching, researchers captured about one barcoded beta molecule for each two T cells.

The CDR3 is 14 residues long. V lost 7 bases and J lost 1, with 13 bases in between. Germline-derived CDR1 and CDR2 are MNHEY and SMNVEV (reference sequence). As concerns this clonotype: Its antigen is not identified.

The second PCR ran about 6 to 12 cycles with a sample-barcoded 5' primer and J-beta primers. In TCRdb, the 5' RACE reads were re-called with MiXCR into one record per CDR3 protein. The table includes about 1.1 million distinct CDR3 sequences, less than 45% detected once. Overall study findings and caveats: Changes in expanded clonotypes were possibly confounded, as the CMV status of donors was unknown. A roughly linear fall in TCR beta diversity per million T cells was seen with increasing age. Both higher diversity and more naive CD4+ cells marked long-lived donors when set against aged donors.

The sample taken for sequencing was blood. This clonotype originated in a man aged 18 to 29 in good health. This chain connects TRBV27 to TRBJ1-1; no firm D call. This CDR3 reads CASTTNTPNTEAFF. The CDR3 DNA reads TGTGCCAGCACGACGAACACCCCGAACACTGAAGCTTTCTTT.